This TCR beta chain was profiled in a study of a mutant IDH1 vaccine in newly diagnosed glioma (dated by TCRdb to 2020 to 2022). Regarding the study in general: Vaccination was initiated 4-6 weeks after radiotherapy alone, or concurrently with temozolomide cycles in the chemotherapy-containing groups. The approximately 33 treated patients were around 62% male and around 40% female, with a mean age of 40.4 years. Prior to enrollment, patients had been given standard therapy consisting of radiotherapy alone, temozolomide alone, or radiochemotherapy with temozolomide, with the combination given to most patients. Visit V12 was the week-35 safety follow-up and visit V13 was the week-47 end of study. Peripheral blood was collected at six visits: V03 (baseline), V05, V07, V10, V12 and V13. Longitudinal TCRB deep sequencing was done for fewer than 30 treated patients, wherever samples were available for exploratory analyses.

V and J lose 8 bases and 1 base, and a span of 20 bases separates them. As encoded in the germline V gene (reference sequence), CDR1 is SEHNR while CDR2 is FQNEAQ. From the cysteine up to the phenylalanine, the CDR3 has a length of 16 residues. The sequence is cut down to CDR3 DNA, 48 bases in frame from base 1. The protocol used for the library was the immunoSEQ multiplex PCR assay. Rearranged TCR beta chain sequences were amplified using the hsTCRB Kit according to the manufacturer's protocol. TCRB libraries were sequenced on an Illumina MiSeq. Regarding the original processing steps: Demultiplexing, trimming and gene mapping were performed with the kit vendor's proprietary platform. TCRdb obtained this table from immuneACCESS and retained in-frame rearrangements with V and J assigned. These tables miss some clones; where compared with another copy, unresolved V genes account for less than half of the shortfall, and the remainder is unexplained. V, J and clone size reflect that table, while D and trimming were determined from the DNA. The sample yields about 56,000 clones; 83% were counted once. In total, the top ten clones hold approximately 3.2% of the sample.

On this clone: Which antigen it targets is not known. No base quality values were provided; no much bigger clone lies one nucleotide off.

Study-wide findings and limitations: The authors noted that analyses of patient blood samples could not be reproduced because of sample limitations. Availability determined which PBMC samples were chosen for TCRB deep sequencing. Across multiple MHC alleles, vaccine-induced immune responses were seen in around 93% of patients. Pseudoprogression appeared unrelated to alterations in the top peripheral T cell clonotypes detected by TCRB sequencing.

The time point tag for this specimen amounts to: week 47, end of study. Every vaccine dose consisted of 300 ug of a 20-mer mutant IDH1 peptide in Montanide, administered subcutaneously together with topical imiquimod. Eight vaccinations were administered to patients in weeks 1, 3, 5, 7, 11, 15, 19 and 23, corresponding to visits V03 through V10. All donors had newly diagnosed IDH1-mutant astrocytomas of WHO grade 3 or 4 that showed loss of nuclear ATRX. The samples were drawn from NOA16, a multicentre, single-arm, open-label phase I trial in Germany that tested a mutant IDH1 peptide vaccine in humans for the first time. Genomic DNA for TCRB sequencing was extracted from EDTA blood using the DNeasy Blood and Tissue Kit.

The sequence came from a woman aged 45 to 65 with glioma. This sample comprised PBMCs, obtained from a glioma patient whose treatment included an IDH1 peptide vaccine. Here the chain combines TRBV7-9 and TRBJ1-2; the D gene is possibly TRBD1, with 5 bases matching. At the DNA level, the sequence is TGTGCCAGCGAACTTCCTAAGGCAGGGCTTAACTATGGCTACACCTTC. The encoded protein is CASELPKAGLNYGYTF.